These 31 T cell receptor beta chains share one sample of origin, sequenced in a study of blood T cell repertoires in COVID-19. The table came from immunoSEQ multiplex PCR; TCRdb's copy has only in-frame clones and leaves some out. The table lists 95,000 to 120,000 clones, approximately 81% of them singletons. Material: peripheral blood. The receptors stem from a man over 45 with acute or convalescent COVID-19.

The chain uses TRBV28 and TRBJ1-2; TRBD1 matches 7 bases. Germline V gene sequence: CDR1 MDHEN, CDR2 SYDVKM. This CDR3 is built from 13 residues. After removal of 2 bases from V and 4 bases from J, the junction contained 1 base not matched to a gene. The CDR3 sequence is CASSLGTVYGYTF. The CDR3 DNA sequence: TGTGCCAGCAGTTTAGGGACAGTCTATGGCTACACCTTC.

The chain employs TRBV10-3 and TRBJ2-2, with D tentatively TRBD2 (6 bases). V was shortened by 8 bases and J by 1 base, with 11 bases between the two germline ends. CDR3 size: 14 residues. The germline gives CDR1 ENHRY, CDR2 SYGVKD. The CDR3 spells CAIPRDWNTGELFF. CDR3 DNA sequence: TGTGCCATCCCACGGGACTGGAACACCGGGGAGCTGTTTTTT.

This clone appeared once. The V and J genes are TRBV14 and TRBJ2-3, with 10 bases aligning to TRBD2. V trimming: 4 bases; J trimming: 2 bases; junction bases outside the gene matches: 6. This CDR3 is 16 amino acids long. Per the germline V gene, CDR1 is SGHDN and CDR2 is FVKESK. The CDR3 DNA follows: TGTGCCAGCAGCCCTCTTAGCGGGGGGCACACAGATACGCAGTATTTT. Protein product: CASSPLSGGHTDTQYF.

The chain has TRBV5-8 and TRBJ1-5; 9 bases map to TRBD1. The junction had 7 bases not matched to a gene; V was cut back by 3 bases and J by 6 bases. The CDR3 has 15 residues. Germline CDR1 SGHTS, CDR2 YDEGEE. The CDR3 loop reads CASSYPTQGAQPQHF. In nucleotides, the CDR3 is TGTGCCAGCAGCTACCCTACACAGGGGGCTCAGCCCCAGCATTTT.

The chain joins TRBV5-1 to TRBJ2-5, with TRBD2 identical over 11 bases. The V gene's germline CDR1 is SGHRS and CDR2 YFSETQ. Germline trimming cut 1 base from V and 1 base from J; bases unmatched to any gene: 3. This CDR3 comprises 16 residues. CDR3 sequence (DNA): TGCGCCAGCAGCTTGTGGCTAGCGGGGGGCCAAGAGACCCAGTACTTC. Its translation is CASSLWLAGGQETQYF.

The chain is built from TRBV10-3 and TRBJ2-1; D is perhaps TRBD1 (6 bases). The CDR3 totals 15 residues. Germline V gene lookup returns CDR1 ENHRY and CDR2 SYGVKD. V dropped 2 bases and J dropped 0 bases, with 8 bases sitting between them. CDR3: CAISETGSSYNEQFF. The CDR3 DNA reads TGTGCCATCAGTGAGACAGGGAGCTCCTACAATGAGCAGTTCTTC.

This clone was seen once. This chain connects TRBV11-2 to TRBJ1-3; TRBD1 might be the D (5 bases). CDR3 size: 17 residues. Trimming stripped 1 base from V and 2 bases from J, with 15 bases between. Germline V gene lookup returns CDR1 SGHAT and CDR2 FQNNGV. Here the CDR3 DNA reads TGTGCCAGCAGCTTAGTTCCGGGGGGGAGTACTGGAAACACCATATATTTT. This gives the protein CASSLVPGGSTGNTIYF.

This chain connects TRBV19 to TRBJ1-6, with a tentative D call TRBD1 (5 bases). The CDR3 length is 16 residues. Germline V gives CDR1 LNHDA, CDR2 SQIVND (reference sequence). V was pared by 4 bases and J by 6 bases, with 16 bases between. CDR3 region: CASSTLWGSPNSPLHF. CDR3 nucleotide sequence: TGTGCCAGTAGTACCCTTTGGGGCAGCCCTAATTCACCCCTCCACTTT.

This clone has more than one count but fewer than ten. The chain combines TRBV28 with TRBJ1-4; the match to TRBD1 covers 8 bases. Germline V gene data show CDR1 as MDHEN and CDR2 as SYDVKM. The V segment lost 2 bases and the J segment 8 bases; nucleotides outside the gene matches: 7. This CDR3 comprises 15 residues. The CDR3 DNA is TGTGCCAGCAGTTTAAAGGGCAGGGGGCGAGAAAAACTGTTTTTT. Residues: CASSLKGRGREKLFF.

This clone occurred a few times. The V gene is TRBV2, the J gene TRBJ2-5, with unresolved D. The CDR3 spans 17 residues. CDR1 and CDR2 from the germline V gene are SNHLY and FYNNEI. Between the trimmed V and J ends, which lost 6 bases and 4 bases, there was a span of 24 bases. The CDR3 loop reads CASSPLVSMGLTETQYF. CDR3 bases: TGTGCCAGCAGCCCCCTTGTCAGTATGGGCCTGACAGAGACCCAGTACTTC.

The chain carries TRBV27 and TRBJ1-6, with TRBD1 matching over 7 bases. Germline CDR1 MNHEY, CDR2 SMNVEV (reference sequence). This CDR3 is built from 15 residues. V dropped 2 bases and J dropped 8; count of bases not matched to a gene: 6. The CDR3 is CASSLRTGVDSPLHF. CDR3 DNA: TGTGCCAGCAGTTTACGGACAGGCGTAGATTCACCCCTCCACTTT.

The CDR3, as DNA: TGTGCCAGCAGAGAGCTTCTTGAAAAACTGTTTTTT. The encoded protein is CASRELLEKLFF. This rearrangement joins TRBV6-5 to TRBJ1-4; D is uncertain. Trimming took 6 bases from V and 7 from J, leaving 9 bases between them. The germline gives CDR1 MNHEY, CDR2 SVGAGI. This CDR3 contains 12 residues.

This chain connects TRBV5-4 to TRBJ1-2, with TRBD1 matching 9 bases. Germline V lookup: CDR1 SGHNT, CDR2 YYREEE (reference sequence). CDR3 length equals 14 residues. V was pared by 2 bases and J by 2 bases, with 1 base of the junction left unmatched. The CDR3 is CASSLQGANYGYTF. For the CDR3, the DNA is TGTGCCAGCAGCTTACAGGGGGCGAACTATGGCTACACCTTC.

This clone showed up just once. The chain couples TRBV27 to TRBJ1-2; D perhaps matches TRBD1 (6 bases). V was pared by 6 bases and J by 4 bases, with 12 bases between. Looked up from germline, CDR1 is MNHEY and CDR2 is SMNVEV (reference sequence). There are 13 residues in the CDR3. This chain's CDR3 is CASSPDRSYGYTF. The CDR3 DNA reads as TGTGCCAGCAGCCCAGACAGGAGCTATGGCTACACCTTC.

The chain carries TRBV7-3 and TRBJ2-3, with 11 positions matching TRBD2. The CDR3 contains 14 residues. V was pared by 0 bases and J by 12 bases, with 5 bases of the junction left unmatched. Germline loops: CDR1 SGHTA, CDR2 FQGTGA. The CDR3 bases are TGTGCCAGCAGCTTAACCCCGACTAGCGGGGATCAGTATTTT. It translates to CASSLTPTSGDQYF.

CDR3 loop: CASSSPGQGFYGYTF. The CDR3 coding sequence is TGTGCCAGCAGCTCACCTGGACAGGGGTTCTATGGCTACACCTTC. The chain couples TRBV5-4 to TRBJ1-2; the match to TRBD1 covers 9 bases. In germline, CDR1 is SGHNT, CDR2 YYREEE (reference sequence). With 3 bases clipped from V and 4 bases from J, the junction kept 7 bases outside the gene matches. This CDR3 contains 15 residues. The entire variable domain, with the rest obtained from reference TRBV5-4 and TRBJ1-2, is as follows: ETGVTQSPTHLIKTRGQQVTLRCSSQSGHNTVSWYQQALGQGPQFIFQYYREEENGRGNFPPRFSGLQFPNYSSELNVNALELDDSALYLCASSSPGQGFYGYTFGSGTRLTVV.

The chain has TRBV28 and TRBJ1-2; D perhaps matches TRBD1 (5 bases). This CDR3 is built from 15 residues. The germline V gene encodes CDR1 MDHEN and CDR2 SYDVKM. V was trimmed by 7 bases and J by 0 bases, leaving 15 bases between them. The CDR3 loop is CASKGEGLSNYGYTF. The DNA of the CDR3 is TGTGCCAGCAAAGGGGAGGGCCTTTCTAACTATGGCTACACCTTC.

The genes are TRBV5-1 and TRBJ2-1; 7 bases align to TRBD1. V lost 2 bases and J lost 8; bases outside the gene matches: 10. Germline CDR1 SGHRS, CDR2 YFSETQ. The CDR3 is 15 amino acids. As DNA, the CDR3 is TGCGCCAGCAGCTTAGGGGGCGCAAGGTTCGATGAGCAGTTCTTC. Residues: CASSLGGARFDEQFF.

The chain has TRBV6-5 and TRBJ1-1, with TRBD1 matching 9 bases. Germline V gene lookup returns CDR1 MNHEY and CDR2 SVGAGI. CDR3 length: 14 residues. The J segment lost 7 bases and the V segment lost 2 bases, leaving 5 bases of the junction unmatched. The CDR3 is CASSYGGQGIEAFF. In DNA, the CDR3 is TGTGCCAGCAGTTACGGGGGACAGGGAATTGAAGCTTTCTTT.

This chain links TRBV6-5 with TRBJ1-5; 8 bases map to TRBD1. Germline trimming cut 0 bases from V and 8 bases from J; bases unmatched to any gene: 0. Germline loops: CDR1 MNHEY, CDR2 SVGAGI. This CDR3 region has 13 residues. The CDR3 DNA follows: TGTGCCAGCAGTTACTCGACAGGGGAGCCCCAGCATTTT. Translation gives CASSYSTGEPQHF.

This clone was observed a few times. The CDR3 loop reads CASSSRGTGAYEQYF. The CDR3 nucleotides read TGTGCCAGCAGCTCACGAGGGACAGGGGCCTACGAGCAGTACTTC. The rearrangement uses TRBV5-6 and TRBJ2-7, with TRBD1 identical over 10 bases. The germline V gene has CDR1 SGHDT and CDR2 YYEEEE. The trim removed 3 bases at V and 2 bases at J, leaving 5 bases unmatched. CDR3 size: 15 residues.

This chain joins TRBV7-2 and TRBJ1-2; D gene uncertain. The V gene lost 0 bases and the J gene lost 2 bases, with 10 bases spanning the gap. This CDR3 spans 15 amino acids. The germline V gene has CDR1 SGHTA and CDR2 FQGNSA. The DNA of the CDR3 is TGTGCCAGCAGCTTAGCGGCGGGCACCAACTATGGCTACACCTTC. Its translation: CASSLAAGTNYGYTF.

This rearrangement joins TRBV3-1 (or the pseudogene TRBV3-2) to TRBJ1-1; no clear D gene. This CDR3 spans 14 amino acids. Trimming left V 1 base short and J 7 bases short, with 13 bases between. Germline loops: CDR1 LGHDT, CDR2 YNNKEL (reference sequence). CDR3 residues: CASSQGIEGSEAFF. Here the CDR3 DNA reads TGTGCCAGCAGCCAAGGCATAGAGGGCAGTGAAGCTTTCTTT.

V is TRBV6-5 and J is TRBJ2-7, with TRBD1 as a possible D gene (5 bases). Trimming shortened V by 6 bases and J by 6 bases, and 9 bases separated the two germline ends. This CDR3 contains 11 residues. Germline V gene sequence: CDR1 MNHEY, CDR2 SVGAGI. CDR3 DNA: TGTGCCAGCAGCCAGGGATCCGAGCAGTACTTC. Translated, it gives CASSQGSEQYF.

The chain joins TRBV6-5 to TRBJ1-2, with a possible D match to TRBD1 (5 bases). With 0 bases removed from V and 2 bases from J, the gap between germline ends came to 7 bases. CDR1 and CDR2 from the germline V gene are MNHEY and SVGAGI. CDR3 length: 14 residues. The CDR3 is CASSYSRENYGYTF. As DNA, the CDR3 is TGTGCCAGCAGTTACTCCAGGGAAAACTATGGCTACACCTTC.

The CDR3 DNA reads TGTGCCAGCAGTCTGCTAGCGGGGGGCGCCGGGGAGCTGTTTTTT. Translated: CASSLLAGGAGELFF. The chain links TRBV6-6 to TRBJ2-2; 11 positions match TRBD2. J was trimmed by 6 bases and V by 5 bases; bases with no gene match: 5. Germline V gene sequence: CDR1 MNHNY, CDR2 SVGAGI (reference sequence). The CDR3 is 15 amino acids.

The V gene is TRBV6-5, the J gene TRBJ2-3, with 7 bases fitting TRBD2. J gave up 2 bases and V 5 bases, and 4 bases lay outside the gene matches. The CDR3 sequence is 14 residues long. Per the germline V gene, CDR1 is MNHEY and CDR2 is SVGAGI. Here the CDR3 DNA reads TGTGCCAGCAGTCCGACTAGCCACACAGATACGCAGTATTTT. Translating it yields CASSPTSHTDTQYF.

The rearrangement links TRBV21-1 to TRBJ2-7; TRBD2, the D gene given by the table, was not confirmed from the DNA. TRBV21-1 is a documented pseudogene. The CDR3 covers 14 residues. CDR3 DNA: TGTGCCAGCAGCAAGGGGGGACCGCTTTACGAGCAGTACTTC. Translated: CASSKGGPLYEQYF.

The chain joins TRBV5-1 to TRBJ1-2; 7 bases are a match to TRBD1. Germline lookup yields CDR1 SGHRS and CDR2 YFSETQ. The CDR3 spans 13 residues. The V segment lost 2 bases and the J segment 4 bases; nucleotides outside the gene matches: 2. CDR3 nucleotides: TGCGCCAGCAGCTTAACAGGGGTCTATGGCTACACCTTC. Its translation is CASSLTGVYGYTF.

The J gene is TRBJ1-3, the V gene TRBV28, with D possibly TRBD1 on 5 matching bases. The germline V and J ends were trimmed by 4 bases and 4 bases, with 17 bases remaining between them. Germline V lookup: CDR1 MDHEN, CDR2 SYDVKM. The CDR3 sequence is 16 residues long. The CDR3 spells CASSSWTARTGNTIYF. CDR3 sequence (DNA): TGTGCCAGCAGTTCATGGACGGCCCGGACAGGAAACACCATATATTTT.

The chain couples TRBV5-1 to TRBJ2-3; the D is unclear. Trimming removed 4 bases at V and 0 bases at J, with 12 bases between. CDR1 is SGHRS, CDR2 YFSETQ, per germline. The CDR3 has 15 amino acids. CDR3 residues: CASSLEPSSTDTQYF. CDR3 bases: TGCGCCAGCAGCCTTGAGCCTTCTAGCACAGATACGCAGTATTTT.